Below, one T cell receptor beta chain is given with its context. As yet, its antigen is unknown. The data stem from a study of CD8 T cells in Susac syndrome. As for the study in general: Active disease was present in roughly 6 of the sequenced Susac syndrome patients, and remission in under ten. Treatment status at blood draw for the Susac syndrome patients was therapy-naive, corticosteroids, or intravenous immunoglobulin alone.

About 0.45 to 1 ug RNA was reverse transcribed with random hexamers. The TCR beta CDR3 was amplified by immunoSEQ multiplex PCR across 54 Vbeta, 13 Jbeta. TCRdb itself ran the immunoSEQ multiplex PCR reads through MiXCR, one entry per CDR3 protein. The sample holds around 170,000 distinct CDR3 sequences; roughly 94% are singletons and the top ten take approximately 0.16%. Study results and limitations: Regarding the TCR sequencing and HLA analysis, the study admitted that a relatively small number of individuals were involved.

Germline-derived CDR1 and CDR2 are DFQATT and SNEGSKA (reference sequence). J gave up 3 bases and V 5 bases, and 10 bases lay outside the gene matches. CDR3 length: 16 amino acids. The receptor comes from a human donor with Susac syndrome. J is TRBJ2-1 and V is TRBV20-1; 10 positions match TRBD1. Sequencing was carried out using CD8+ T cells from PBMCs. The CDR3 protein is CSAGGRTGGHYNEQFF. The CDR3 DNA follows: TGCAGTGCTGGGGGTAGGACAGGGGGGCACTACAATGAGCAGTTCTTC.